This T cell receptor beta chain was identified in a study of blood T cell repertoires in COVID-19. Clinical history reported by participants formed the basis on which cohorts were assigned. Per the study methods: Scientists estimated how many nucleated cells there were by amplifying reference gene primers. Produced via immunoSEQ multiplex PCR; TCRdb's table is partial and in-frame only. V, J and clone size are taken as reported in that table, and D and trimming were inferred from the DNA itself. The sample yields 110,000 to 150,000 clones, around four fifths seen once. Trimming took 5 bases from V and 5 from J; bases not matched to a gene: 4. Germline CDR1 is SEHNR and CDR2 is FQNEAQ (reference sequence). There are 13 residues in the CDR3.

This TCR came from a woman between 40 and 55 years old who had recovered from COVID-19. Sequenced material: PBMCs or T cells enriched from blood (not recorded which). The chain is built from TRBV7-9 and TRBJ2-7; 9 bases line up with TRBD1. The CDR3 sequence is CASSEDRGDEQYF. In DNA, the CDR3 is TGTGCCAGCAGCGAGGACAGGGGCGACGAGCAGTACTTC.